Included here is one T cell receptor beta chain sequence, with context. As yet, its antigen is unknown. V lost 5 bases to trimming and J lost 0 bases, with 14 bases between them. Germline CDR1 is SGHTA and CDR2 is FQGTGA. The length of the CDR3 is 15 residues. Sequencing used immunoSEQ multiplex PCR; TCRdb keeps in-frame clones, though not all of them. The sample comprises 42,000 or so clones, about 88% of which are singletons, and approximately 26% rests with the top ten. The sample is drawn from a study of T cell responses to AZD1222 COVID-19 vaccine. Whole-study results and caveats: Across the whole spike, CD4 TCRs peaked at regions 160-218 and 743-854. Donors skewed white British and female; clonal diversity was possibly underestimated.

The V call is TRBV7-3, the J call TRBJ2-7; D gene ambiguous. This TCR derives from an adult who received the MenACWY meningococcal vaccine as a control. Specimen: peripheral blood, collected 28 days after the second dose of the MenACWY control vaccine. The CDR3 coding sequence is TGTGCCAGCAGCGTCACAGAGGAGTGCTCCTACGAGCAGTACTTC. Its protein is CASSVTEECSYEQYF.